The TCR beta chain described here comes from a study of cytomegalovirus exposure and HLA in healthy donors. Study findings and constraints: Rarity characterized most TCR sequences, yet some public TCRs appeared in many donors. The study flagged about 160 TCR beta chains as cytomegalovirus-associated.

A word on this clone: The antigen remains unidentified. One end of the junction does not line up with germline, which may come from a read error.

Primers: 60 Vbeta forward and 13 Jbeta reverse. Profiling relied on immunoSEQ multiplex PCR, and the TCRdb table lists in-frame clones only, not all of them. The table for this sample gives 95,000 to 150,000 clones. The sample taken for sequencing was PBMCs. This TCR derives from a man younger than 35 in good health and CMV-seronegative.

The CDR3 nucleotides read TGTGCCAGCTCCAACAGGGGGTCTGGAAACGCCATATATTTT. This codes for CASSNRGSGNAIYF. The chain couples TRBV6-5 to TRBJ1-3; TRBD1 aligns across 8 bases. CDR3 size: 14 residues. CDR1 MNHEY and CDR2 SVGAGI come from the germline V gene.